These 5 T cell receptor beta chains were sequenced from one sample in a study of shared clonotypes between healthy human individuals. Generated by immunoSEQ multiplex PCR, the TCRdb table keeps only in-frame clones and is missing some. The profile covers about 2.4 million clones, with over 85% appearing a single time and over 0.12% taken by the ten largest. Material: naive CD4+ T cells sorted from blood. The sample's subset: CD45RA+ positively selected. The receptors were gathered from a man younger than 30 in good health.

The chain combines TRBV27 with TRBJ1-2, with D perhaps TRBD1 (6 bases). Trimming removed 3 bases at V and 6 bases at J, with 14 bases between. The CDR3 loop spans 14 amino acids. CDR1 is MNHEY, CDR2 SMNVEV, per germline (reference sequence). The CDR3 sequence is CASSFRGGENGYTF. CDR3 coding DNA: TGTGCCAGCAGTTTTCGCGGGGGCGAAAATGGCTACACCTTC.

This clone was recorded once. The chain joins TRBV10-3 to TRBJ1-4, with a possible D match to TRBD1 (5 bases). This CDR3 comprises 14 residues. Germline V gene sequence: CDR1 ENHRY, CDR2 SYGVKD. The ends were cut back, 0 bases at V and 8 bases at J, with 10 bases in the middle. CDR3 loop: CAISESREGEKLFF. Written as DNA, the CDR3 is TGTGCCATCAGTGAGTCCAGGGAGGGCGAAAAACTGTTTTTT.

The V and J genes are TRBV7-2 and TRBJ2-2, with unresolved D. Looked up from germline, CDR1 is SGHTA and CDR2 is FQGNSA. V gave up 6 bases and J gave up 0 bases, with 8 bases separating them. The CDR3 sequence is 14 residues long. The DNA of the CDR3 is TGTGCCAGCAGTGGCTCATCGAACACCGGGGAGCTGTTTTTT. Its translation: CASSGSSNTGELFF.

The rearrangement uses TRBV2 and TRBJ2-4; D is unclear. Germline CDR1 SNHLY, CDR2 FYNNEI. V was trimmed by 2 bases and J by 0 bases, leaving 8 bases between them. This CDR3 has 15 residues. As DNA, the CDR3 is TGTGCCAGCAGTGAAACAATTTTAGCCAAAAACATTCAGTACTTC. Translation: CASSETILAKNIQYF.

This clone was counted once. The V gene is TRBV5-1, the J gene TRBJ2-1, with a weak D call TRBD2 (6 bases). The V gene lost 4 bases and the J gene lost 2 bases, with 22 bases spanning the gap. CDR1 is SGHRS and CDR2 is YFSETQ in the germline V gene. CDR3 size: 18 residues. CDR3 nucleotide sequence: TGCGCCAGCAGCCCCGGAAAGGCGGGGTCAGTTCCCTACAATGAGCAGTTCTTC. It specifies CASSPGKAGSVPYNEQFF. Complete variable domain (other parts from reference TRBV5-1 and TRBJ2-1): KAGVTQTPRYLIKTRGQQVTLSCSPISGHRSVSWYQQTPGQGLQFLFEYFSETQRNKGNFPGRFSGRQFSNSRSEMNVSTLELGDSALYLCASSPGKAGSVPYNEQFFGPGTRLTVL.